This T cell receptor (beta chain) was captured in a study of spatial heterogeneity in lung cancer. Time point of the sample: sample taken at primary tumor resection. TCRdb called the 5' RACE reads again in MiXCR, with one record for every CDR3 protein. Of over a thousand distinct CDR3 sequences listed, around a third are singletons. This clonotype has a single count. Its antigen is unidentified. A much bigger clone sits one base away, suggesting this may be a read error. With the library built for alpha chains, this beta chain is off target and its frequency is not meaningful. Findings of the study overall: Tracking of tumor mutation counts was seen in expanded intratumoral alpha and beta TCR counts.

Germline V CDR1 and CDR2: MNHEY, SVGAGI. CDR3 length: 13 amino acids. Trimming shortened V by 5 bases and J by 6 bases, and 14 bases separated the two germline ends. The chain links TRBV6-5 to TRBJ2-7; the D gene could be TRBD1 or TRBD2 (5 bases each). Specimen: lung tumor tissue, collected at surgery. The receptor was derived from a male donor with early-stage non-small cell lung cancer. The CDR3 is CASSPGTFGEQYF. The DNA for the CDR3 is TGTGCCAGCAGTCCCGGGACGTTCGGCGAGCAGTACTTC.